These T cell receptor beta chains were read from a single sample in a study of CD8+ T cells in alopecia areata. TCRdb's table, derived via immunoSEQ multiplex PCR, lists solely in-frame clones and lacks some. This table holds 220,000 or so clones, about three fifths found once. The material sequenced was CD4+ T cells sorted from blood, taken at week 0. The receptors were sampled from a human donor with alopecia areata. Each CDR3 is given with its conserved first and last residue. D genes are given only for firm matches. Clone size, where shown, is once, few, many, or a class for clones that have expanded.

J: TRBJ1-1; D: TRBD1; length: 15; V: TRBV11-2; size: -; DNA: TGTGCCAGCAGCCCTCAGGGACAGGGGCGCACTGAAGCTTTCTTT; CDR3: CASSPQGQGRTEAFF
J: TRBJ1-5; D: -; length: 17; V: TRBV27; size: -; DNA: TGTGCCAGCAGTTTTCGCGCGACTGCGCGGAACAATCAGCCCCAGCATTTT; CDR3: CASSFRATARNNQPQHF
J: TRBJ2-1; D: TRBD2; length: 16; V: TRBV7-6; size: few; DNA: TGTGCCAGCAGCTTAGAGGCTGCTGGCGGGAGTGAGAGGCAGTTCTTC; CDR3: CASSLEAAGGSERQFF
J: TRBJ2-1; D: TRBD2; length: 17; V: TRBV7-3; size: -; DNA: TGTGCCAGCAGCTTAAATGTAGGGCCTAGCGGGAGTAATGAGCAGTTCTTC; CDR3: CASSLNVGPSGSNEQFF
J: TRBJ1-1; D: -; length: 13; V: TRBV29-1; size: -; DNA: TGCAGCGGGGGAGGGATTGGGAACACTGAAGCTTTCTTT; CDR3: CSGGGIGNTEAFF
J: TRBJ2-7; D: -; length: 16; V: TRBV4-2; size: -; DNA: TGTGCCAGCAGCCAGGACACATTCCAAGAAACCTACGAGCAGTACTTC; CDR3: CASSQDTFQETYEQYF
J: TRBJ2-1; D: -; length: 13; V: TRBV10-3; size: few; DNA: TGTGCCATCAGAGGACCTATCCCCCATGAGCAGTTCTTC; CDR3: CAIRGPIPHEQFF
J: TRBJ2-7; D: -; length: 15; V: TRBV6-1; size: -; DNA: TGTGCCAGCAGTGAAATCGGGAGAGGGATATACGAGCAGTACTTC; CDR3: CASSEIGRGIYEQYF
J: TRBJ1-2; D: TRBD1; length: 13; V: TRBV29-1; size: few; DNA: TGCAGCGTTGGCGACAGGGAAGGGTATGGCTACACCTTC; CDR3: CSVGDREGYGYTF
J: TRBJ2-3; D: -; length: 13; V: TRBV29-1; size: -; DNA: TGCAGCGTGGCCGGCAGTCTGACAGATACGCAGTATTTT; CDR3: CSVAGSLTDTQYF
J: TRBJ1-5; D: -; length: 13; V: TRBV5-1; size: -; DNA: TGCGCCAGCAGCCAGGGAAGCAATCAGCCCCAGCATTTT; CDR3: CASSQGSNQPQHF
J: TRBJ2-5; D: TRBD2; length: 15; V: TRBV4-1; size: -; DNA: TGCGCCAGCAGCCAGATCGGACTAGTCGGTGAGACCCAGTACTTC; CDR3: CASSQIGLVGETQYF
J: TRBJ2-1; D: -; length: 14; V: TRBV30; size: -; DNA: TGTGCCTGCTCTAGGGGAGGCACCTACAATGAGCAGTTCTTC; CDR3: CACSRGGTYNEQFF
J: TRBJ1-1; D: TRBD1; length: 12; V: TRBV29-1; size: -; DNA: TGCAGCTCCGGGACAGTTAACACTGAAGCTTTCTTT; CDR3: CSSGTVNTEAFF
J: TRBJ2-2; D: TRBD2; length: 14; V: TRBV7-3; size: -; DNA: TGTGCCAGCAGCCCTGGACTAGCGGCCGGGGAGCTGTTTTTT; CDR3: CASSPGLAAGELFF
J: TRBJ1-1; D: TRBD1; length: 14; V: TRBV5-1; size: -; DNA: TGCGCCAGCAGCGTACAGGGGGCGAACACTGAAGCTTTCTTT; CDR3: CASSVQGANTEAFF
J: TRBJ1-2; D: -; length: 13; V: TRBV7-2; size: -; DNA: TGTGCCAGCAGCTCTAGCACGGTCTATGGCTACACCTTC; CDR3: CASSSSTVYGYTF
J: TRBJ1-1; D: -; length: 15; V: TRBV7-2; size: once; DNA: TGTGCCAGCAGCTTTACCCAGGCAGGAGTCACTGAAGCTTTCTTT; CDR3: CASSFTQAGVTEAFF
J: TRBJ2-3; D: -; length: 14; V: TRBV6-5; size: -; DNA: TGTGCCAGCAGTTATCGGGATAGCACAGATACGCAGTATTTT; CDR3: CASSYRDSTDTQYF
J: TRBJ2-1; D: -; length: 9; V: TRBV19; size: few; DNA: TGTGCCAGCGGAGGTGAGCAGTTCTTC; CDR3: CASGGEQFF
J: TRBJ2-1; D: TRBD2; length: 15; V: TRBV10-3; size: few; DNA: TGTGCCATCAGTGAGTCCGGGACTAGCGACAAGGGCCAGTTCTTC; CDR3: CAISESGTSDKGQFF
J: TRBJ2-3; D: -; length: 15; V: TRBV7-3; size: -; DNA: TGTGCCAGCAGCTTATCGGGACCTTTCACAGATACGCAGTATTTT; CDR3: CASSLSGPFTDTQYF
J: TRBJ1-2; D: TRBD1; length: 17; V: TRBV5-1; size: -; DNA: TGCGCCAGCAGCTTTGACTTCAGGGGGCGGATCAACTATGGCTACACCTTC; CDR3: CASSFDFRGRINYGYTF
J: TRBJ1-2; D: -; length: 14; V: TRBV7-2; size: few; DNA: TGTGCCAGCAGTCCCTACGACGTGCTCGGGGGCTACACCTTC; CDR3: CASSPYDVLGGYTF
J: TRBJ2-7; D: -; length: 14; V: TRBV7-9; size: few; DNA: TGTGCCAGCAGCTCTCGGGACGCTTCCTACGAGCAGTACTTC; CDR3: CASSSRDASYEQYF
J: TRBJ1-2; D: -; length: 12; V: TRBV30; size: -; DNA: TGTGCCTGGAGTGTAGGGGCCAAGGGCTACACCTTC; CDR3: CAWSVGAKGYTF
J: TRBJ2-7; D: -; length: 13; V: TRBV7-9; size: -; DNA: TGTGCCAGCAGCAGGACAAGCATCTACGAGCAGTACTTC; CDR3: CASSRTSIYEQYF
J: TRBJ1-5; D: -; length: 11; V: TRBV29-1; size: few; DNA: TGCAGCGTTGGGGACAAGCGCTACCAGCATTTT; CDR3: CSVGDKRYQHF
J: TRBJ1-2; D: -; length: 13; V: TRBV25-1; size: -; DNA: TGTGCCAGCAGTGAACAGACAGCGTTCAGCTACACCTTC; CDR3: CASSEQTAFSYTF
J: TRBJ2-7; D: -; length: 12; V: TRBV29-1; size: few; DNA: TGCAGCGTTGCAAGGGCGGGGCACGAGCAGTACTTC; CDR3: CSVARAGHEQYF
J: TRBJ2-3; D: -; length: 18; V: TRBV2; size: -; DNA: TGTGCCAGCGGAGTCCTGGGGGCGGGACAACTAAACACAGATACGCAGTATTTT; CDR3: CASGVLGAGQLNTDTQYF
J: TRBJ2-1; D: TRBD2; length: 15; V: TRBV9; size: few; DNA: TGTGCCAGCAGCGTGATAGCGGGAGATCGTAATGAGCAGTTCTTC; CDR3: CASSVIAGDRNEQFF
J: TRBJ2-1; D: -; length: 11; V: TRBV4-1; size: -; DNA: TGCGCCAGCAGCCAAGAATCGACCCCGTTCTTC; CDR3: CASSQESTPFF
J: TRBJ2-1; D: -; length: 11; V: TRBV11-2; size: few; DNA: TGTGCCAGCAGCCTCAGCTCGGGGCAGTTCTTC; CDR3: CASSLSSGQFF
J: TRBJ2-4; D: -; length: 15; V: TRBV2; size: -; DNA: TGTGCCAGCACCCCAAAAGGTCTAGCCAAAAACATTCAGTACTTC; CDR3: CASTPKGLAKNIQYF